A few counts support the clone carrying this T cell receptor beta chain. Unique molecular identifiers were used in preparing the TCRbeta library. TCRdb recomputed calls from the PCR reads with MiXCR, one row per CDR3 protein. Among 300,000 or so distinct CDR3 sequences, 9.9% were seen once, and the ten largest hold about 9.5%. These data come from a study of T-cell reconstitution after alpha-beta-depleted transplantation in children. V shed 10 bases, J shed 2 bases, and the junction held 8 bases outside the gene matches. CDR1 and CDR2 (germline): ENHRY, SYGVKD. The CDR3 has 14 residues. Sequenced here: PBMCs from the stem cell graft donor, sampled from the stem cell graft. This receptor was identified in a human donor who donated a stem cell graft to a child with SCID. This sequence joins TRBV10-3 and TRBJ1-5; TRBD1 agrees at 7 bases. CDR3 sequence: CASRDRDGNQPQHF. CDR3 nucleotide sequence: TGTGCCAGCCGGGACAGAGATGGCAATCAGCCCCAGCATTTT.